Below are 18 T cell receptor beta chains sequenced from a single sample in a study of tumor-infiltrating lymphocytes in primary liver carcinoma. The investigators made TCR beta cDNA from approximately 500 ng total RNA, using a constant-region primer. Libraries covering TCR beta were generated through three nested multiplex PCR rounds (using a slightly modified ARM-PCR). Amplification in the first two PCR rounds was performed using TRBV1-TRBV30 forward primers and a C-beta reverse primer for 10 cycles each. TCRdb used MiXCR to reprocess the multiplex PCR reads, holding one entry per CDR3 protein. The sample lists about 100,000 distinct CDR3 sequences, more than 65% occurring once. Scientists recovered RNA and DNA together from roughly 21-30 mg of unsorted bulk tissue. Source material: liver tumor tissue from sampling region 2. The subset is: tumor region T2, inferior pole. All receptors derive from a woman between 55 and 75 years old with primary liver carcinoma and hepatitis B virus infection.

This clonotype was observed a few times. A single base separates this from a much larger clone, so it may be a read error. This chain joins TRBV10-3 and TRBJ2-1; perhaps TRBD2 as D (6 bases). Per the germline V gene, CDR1 is ENHRY and CDR2 is SYGVKD. This CDR3 is built from 14 residues. CDR3 region: CAIGETGLNNEQFF. The DNA of the CDR3 is TGTGCCATCGGTGAGACGGGACTTAACAATGAGCAGTTCTTC.

The V and J genes are TRBV11-2 and TRBJ2-5; D is ambiguous. The V gene's germline CDR1 is SGHAT and CDR2 FQNNGV. The CDR3 is 14 residues long. Trimming took 9 bases from V and 0 from J, leaving 14 bases between them. The CDR3 loop reads CASRRDKDQETQYF. Here the CDR3 DNA reads TGTGCCAGTAGACGTGACAAAGACCAAGAGACCCAGTACTTC.

V and J are TRBV4-1 and TRBJ2-1; the match to TRBD2 covers 11 bases. V lost 0 bases and J lost 12; bases outside the gene matches: 16. The CDR3 covers 18 residues. Germline values: CDR1 MGHRA, CDR2 YSYEKL. In nucleotides, the CDR3 is TGCGCCAGCAGCCAAGAGAGGGCTATTAGCGGGAGGGCCAGAGGGCAGTTCTTC. Translating gives CASSQERAISGRARGQFF.

Points on this clonotype: Germline is not matched at one junction end, which may reflect a read error. The chain is built from TRBV4-1 and TRBJ2-7; TRBD2 is a possible D gene (7 bases). This CDR3 region has 17 residues. Germline V gene sequence: CDR1 MGHRA, CDR2 YSYEKL. As DNA, the CDR3 is TGCCCCAGCAGCCAAGATCGCGGGGGCGTGGGCTCTTACGAGCAGTACTTC. This codes for CPSSQDRGGVGSYEQYF.

This chain joins TRBV29-1 and TRBJ2-3, with 8 bases fitting TRBD1. CDR1 and CDR2 from the germline V gene are SQVTM and ANQGSEA. The CDR3 loop spans 14 amino acids. V shed 4 bases, J shed 9 bases, and the junction held 12 bases outside the gene matches. CDR3 in DNA: TGCAGCGTTGGGGACAGGACCCGCACGGAAACGCAGTATTTT. It specifies CSVGDRTRTETQYF.

Concerning this clonotype itself: A read error may produce the germline difference seen at one junction end. CDR3 in amino acids: CAIGESSSGRDGNEQFF. For the CDR3, the DNA is TGTGCCATCGGTGAGTCTTCCAGCGGGAGGGATGGGAATGAACAGTTCTTC. The chain has TRBV10-3 and TRBJ2-1; the match to TRBD2 covers 10 bases. This CDR3 contains 17 residues. CDR1 and CDR2 from the germline V gene are ENHRY and SYGVKD.

This chain connects TRBV12-5 to TRBJ2-5; a weak D match, TRBD1 (6 bases). The V gene's germline CDR1 is LGHNT and CDR2 FRNRAP. This CDR3 spans 15 amino acids. CDR3 bases: TGTAATAGTGGTACCACGGACAGCCCGGGGGAGACCCAGTACTTC. Translated: CNSGTTDSPGETQYF.

This clonotype was seen repeatedly, ten times or more. The rearrangement links TRBV5-4 to TRBJ2-5; TRBD2 might be the D (6 bases). V lost 1 base and J 2 bases, leaving 9 bases between the germline ends. The length of the CDR3 is 14 residues. In germline, CDR1 is SGHNT, CDR2 YYREEE (reference sequence). DNA for the CDR3: TGTGCCAGCAGCTTGAGGCTAGCGCAAGAGACCCAGTACTTC. This translates into CASSLRLAQETQYF.

A word on this clonotype: Since the CDR3 does not end with the conserved phenylalanine or tryptophan, this likely comes from a read error. It is unclear where the CDR3 begins or ends on the DNA, so no DNA is shown, and the CDR3 is as TCRdb lists it. The gene calls are TRBV6-6 and TRBJ1-5; TRBD1, as called in the table, went unchecked against the DNA. The V gene's germline CDR1 is MNHNY and CDR2 SVGAGI (reference sequence). The CDR3 sequence runs 15 residues, both termini included. CDR3 sequence reads: CASSRGQGGNQPKHV.

This clonotype has ten or more counts. The chain combines TRBV28 with TRBJ2-7, with 12 bases identical to TRBD2. The CDR3 has 16 residues. The trim removed 6 bases at V and 4 bases at J, leaving 10 bases unmatched. Germline loops: CDR1 MDHEN, CDR2 SYDVKM. In nucleotides, the CDR3 is TGTGCCAGCAGGCCCCAAAGGACTAGCGGGAAGTACGAGCAGTACTTC. Translation gives CASRPQRTSGKYEQYF.

In its sample, this clonotype was seen once. One end of the junction varies from germline; a read error may be responsible. J is TRBJ1-2 and V is TRBV10-3, with a tentative D call TRBD1 (5 bases). The CDR3 is made up of 13 amino acids. Germline assignment: CDR1 ENHRY and CDR2 SYGVKD. In DNA, the CDR3 is TGTGCCATCAGTGAAGAACGGGACTATGGCTACACCTTT. The encoded protein is CAISEERDYGYTF.

Sample share makes this clonotype medium-sized. The rearrangement links TRBV11-2 to TRBJ2-6; TRBD1 is a possible D gene (5 bases). Germline-derived CDR1 and CDR2 are SGHAT and FQNNGV. With 6 bases removed from V and 2 bases from J, the gap between germline ends came to 11 bases. This CDR3 has 15 amino acids. CDR3 sequence (DNA): TGTGCCAGCAGGGACCAGGGCGCTGGGGCCAACGTCCTGACTTTC. It encodes CASRDQGAGANVLTF. Combining the CDR3 with reference TRBV11-2 and TRBJ2-6 gives the whole variable domain EAGVAQSPRYKIIEKRQSVAFWCNPISGHATLYWYQQILGQGPKLLIQFQNNGVVDDSQLPKDRFSAERLKGVDSTLKIQPAKLEDSAVYLCASRDQGAGANVLTFGAGSRLTVL.

Concerning this clonotype: At one end the junction does not follow the germline gene, possibly because of a read error. The chain joins TRBV12-3 or TRBV12-4 to TRBJ1-1; D gene ambiguous. This CDR3 region has 12 residues. CDR3 amino acids: CASTTAWTEAFF. The CDR3 DNA reads as TGTGCCAGCACCACAGCGTGGACTGAAGCCTTCTTT.

This chain joins TRBV29-1 and TRBJ2-1; D remains unclear. CDR3 length: 12 amino acids. Trimming removed 1 base from V and 14 bases from J, with 15 bases in between. The germline V gene encodes CDR1 SQVTM and CDR2 ANQGSEA. This chain's CDR3 is CSVEALWNDKFF. As DNA, the CDR3 is TGCAGCGTTGAAGCGTTGTGGAATGATAAGTTCTTC.

A remark on this clonotype: Sequence at one end of the junction differs from germline and may be a read error. The chain joins TRBV4-1 to TRBJ1-4; D is uncertain. CDR1 and CDR2 from the germline V gene are MGHRA and YSYEKL. CDR3 length: 16 amino acids. The CDR3 sequence is CASSQDPRVQWEKLFF. In DNA form, the CDR3 reads TGCGCCAGCAGTCAAGACCCCCGCGTCCAATGGGAAAAACTGTTTTTT.

This clonotype was counted many times. This chain links TRBV5-4 with TRBJ2-2; 10 bases are shared with TRBD1. This CDR3 has 16 amino acids. V shed 3 bases and J 2 bases; nucleotides not matched to a gene: 4. The germline V gene has CDR1 SGHNT and CDR2 YYREEE (reference sequence). The CDR3: CASSWGTGANTGELFF. CDR3 coding DNA: TGTGCCAGCAGCTGGGGGACAGGGGCCAACACCGGGGAGCTGTTTTTT.

Of note for this clonotype: Germline and junction disagree at one end, which may indicate a read error. The rearrangement uses TRBV29-1 and TRBJ1-1; unclear D gene. The germline gives CDR1 SQVTM, CDR2 ANQGSEA. The CDR3 has 13 amino acids. The CDR3 DNA reads as TGCAGCGTCCAGATCGGCTTGAACACTGAAACTTTCTTT. Protein product: CSVQIGLNTETFF.

Notes on this clonotype: Since no conserved phenylalanine or tryptophan closes the CDR3, a read error is the likely cause. The rearrangement uses TRBV29-1 and TRBJ1-2; 8 nucleotides match TRBD1. The V gene end was trimmed by 4 bases and the J gene end by 7 bases; junction bases not matched to a gene: 8. Germline values: CDR1 SQVTM, CDR2 ANQGSEA. The CDR3 is 13 residues long. The CDR3 DNA reads TGCAGCGTTGCGCAGGGGGCAGAGGGTGGCTACACCGTC. Amino acid sequence: CSVAQGAEGGYTV.